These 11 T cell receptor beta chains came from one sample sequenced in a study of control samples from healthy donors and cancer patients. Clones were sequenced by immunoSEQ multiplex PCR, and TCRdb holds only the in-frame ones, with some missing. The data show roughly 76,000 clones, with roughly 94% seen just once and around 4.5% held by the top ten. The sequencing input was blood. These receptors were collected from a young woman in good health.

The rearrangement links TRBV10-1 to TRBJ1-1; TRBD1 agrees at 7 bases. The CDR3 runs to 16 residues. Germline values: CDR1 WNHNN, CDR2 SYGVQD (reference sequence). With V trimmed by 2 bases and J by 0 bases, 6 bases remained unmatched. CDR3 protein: CASSEAGGPMNTEAFF. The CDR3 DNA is TGCGCCAGCAGTGAGGCAGGGGGACCTATGAACACTGAAGCTTTCTTT.

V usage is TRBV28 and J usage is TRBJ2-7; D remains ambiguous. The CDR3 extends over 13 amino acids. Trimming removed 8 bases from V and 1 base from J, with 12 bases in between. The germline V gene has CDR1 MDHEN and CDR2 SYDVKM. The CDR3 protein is CASQSERSYEQYF. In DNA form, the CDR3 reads TGTGCCAGCCAGTCAGAAAGGTCCTACGAGCAGTACTTC.

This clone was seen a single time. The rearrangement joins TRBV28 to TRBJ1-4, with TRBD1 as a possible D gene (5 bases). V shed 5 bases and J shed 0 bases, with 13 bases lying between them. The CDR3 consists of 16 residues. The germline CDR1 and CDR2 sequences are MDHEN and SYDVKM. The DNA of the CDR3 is TGTGCCAGCAGTCAAGGACATATCACAACTAATGAAAAACTGTTTTTT. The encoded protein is CASSQGHITTNEKLFF.

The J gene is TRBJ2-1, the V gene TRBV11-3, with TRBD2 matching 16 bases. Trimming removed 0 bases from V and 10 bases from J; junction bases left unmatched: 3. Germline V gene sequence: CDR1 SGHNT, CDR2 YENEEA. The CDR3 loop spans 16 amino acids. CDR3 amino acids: CASSLEGTSGRVEQFF. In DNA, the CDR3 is TGTGCCAGCAGCTTAGAGGGGACTAGCGGGAGGGTGGAGCAGTTCTTC.

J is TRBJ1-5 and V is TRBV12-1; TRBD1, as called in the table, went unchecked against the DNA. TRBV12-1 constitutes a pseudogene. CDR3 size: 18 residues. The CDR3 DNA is TGTGCCAGCAGCCCCGGGGCGGGACAGGGGAACGACAATCAGCCCCAGCATTTT. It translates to CASSPGAGQGNDNQPQHF.

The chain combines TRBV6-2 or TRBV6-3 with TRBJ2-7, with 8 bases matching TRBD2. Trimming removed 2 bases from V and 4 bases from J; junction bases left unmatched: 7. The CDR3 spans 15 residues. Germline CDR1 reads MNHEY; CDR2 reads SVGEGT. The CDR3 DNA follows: TGTGCCAGCAGTTACGCTGCGGGAGGTATATACGAGCAGTACTTC. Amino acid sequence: CASSYAAGGIYEQYF.

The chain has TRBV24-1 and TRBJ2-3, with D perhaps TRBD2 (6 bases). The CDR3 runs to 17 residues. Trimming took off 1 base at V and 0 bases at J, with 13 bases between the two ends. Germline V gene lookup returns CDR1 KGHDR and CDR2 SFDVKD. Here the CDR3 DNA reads TGTGCCACCAGTGATTTAGGAGGGCCCGAAAGCACAGATACGCAGTATTTT. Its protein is CATSDLGGPESTDTQYF.

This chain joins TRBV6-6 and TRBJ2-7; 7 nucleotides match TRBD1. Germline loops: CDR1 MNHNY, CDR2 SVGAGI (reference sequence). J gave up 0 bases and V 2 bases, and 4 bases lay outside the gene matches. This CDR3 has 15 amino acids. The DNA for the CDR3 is TGTGCCAGCAGTTACCAAAGGACAGGCTCCTACGAGCAGTACTTC. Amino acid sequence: CASSYQRTGSYEQYF.

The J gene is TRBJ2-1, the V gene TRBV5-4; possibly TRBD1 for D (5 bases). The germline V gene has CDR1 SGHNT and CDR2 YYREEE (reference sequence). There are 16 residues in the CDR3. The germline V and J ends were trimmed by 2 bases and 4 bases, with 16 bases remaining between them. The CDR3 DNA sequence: TGTGCCAGCAGCTTTGAGCACAGGACGATATACAATGAGCAGTTCTTC. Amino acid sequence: CASSFEHRTIYNEQFF.

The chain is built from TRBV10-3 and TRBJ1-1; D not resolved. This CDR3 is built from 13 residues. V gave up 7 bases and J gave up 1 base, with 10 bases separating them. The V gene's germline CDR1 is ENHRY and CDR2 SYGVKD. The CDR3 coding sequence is TGTGCCATCAATACGGATCCGAACACTGAAGCTTTCTTT. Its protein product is CAINTDPNTEAFF.

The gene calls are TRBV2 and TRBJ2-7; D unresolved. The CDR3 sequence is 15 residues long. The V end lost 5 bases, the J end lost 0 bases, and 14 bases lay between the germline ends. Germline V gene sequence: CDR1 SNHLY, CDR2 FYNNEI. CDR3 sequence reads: CASSLEEYGSYEQYF. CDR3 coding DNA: TGTGCCAGCAGTCTGGAAGAGTACGGCTCCTACGAGCAGTACTTC.